Sequencing of this T cell receptor (beta chain) was carried out in a study of regulatory T cells in long-lasting Graves disease. Whole-study results and caveats: Since the sample size was small, accuracy may have been reduced. Persistent patients had more shared public clonotypes (2,741) than new patients (around 950). Compared with new cases, persistent Graves' patients showed reduced TCR diversity. Persistent disease samples used TRBV28, TRBJ1-2 and TRBJ2-5 preferentially.

The time point: persistent/refractory GD, antithyroid drugs over 5 years with positive TRAb. After RNA was extracted from PBMCs, the TCR library was made from it. There are 15 residues in the CDR3. The V and J ends lost 3 bases and 0 bases, in that order; junction bases with no gene match: 5. Germline CDR1 reads MNHEY; CDR2 reads SMNVEV (reference sequence). With iRepertoire HTBI primers and Arm-PCR of CDR3 regions, TCR beta libraries were built. MiXCR was run by TCRdb on the multiplex PCR reads, yielding one entry per CDR3 protein. The table lists 400,000 to 600,000 distinct CDR3 sequences, 20% to 25% of them singletons. In its sample, this clonotype was seen many times. The antigen is unknown.

The chain links TRBV27 to TRBJ2-7; 7 bases are a match to TRBD1. The starting material was peripheral blood mononuclear cells (PBMCs), obtained when the disease was refractory, from a patient treated with antithyroid drugs. This receptor was identified in a female donor with Graves disease. CDR3 residues: CASSLDGTASYEQYF. The CDR3 nucleotides read TGTGCCAGCAGTTTGGACGGGACAGCCTCCTACGAGCAGTACTTC.